These T cell receptor beta chains were read from a single sample in a study of blood T cell repertoires in COVID-19. Repertoires were generated with immunoSEQ multiplex PCR, while TCRdb's copy carries only in-frame clones and drops some. The sample has 130,000 to 150,000 clones; roughly 85% are singletons. The sequencing input was peripheral blood. The receptors derive from a human donor with acute or convalescent COVID-19. The donor label of this sample is uncertain. CDR3s leave out the opening cysteine and the closing phenylalanine or tryptophan.

CDR3	J	V	length
ASTRVGTGGNNSPLH	TRBJ1-6	TRBV11-2	15
ASSPSSGGWQPQH	TRBJ1-5	TRBV7-6	13
ASSRQPEDIQY	TRBJ2-4	TRBV7-3	11
ASSPAEQGRGYT	TRBJ1-2	TRBV18	12
ASSRDSSYNEQF	TRBJ2-1	TRBV18	12
ASSQTPVANVLT	TRBJ2-6	TRBV5-6	12
ASTEGAGTEAF	TRBJ1-1	TRBV4-1	11
AYQRAGVVLETQY	TRBJ2-5	TRBV30	13
ASSISGSEF	TRBJ2-1	TRBV5-6	9
ATSKPMNTEAF	TRBJ1-1	TRBV15	11
ASRTGVVDTQY	TRBJ2-3	TRBV27	11
ASSSNRGLGETQY	TRBJ2-5	TRBV7-9	13
ASSQFRQGEAF	TRBJ1-1	TRBV14	11
ASSGGASDTQY	TRBJ2-3	TRBV18	11
ASSLYAVGSGNTIY	TRBJ1-3	TRBV28	14
ASSLMGAEGYT	TRBJ1-2	TRBV27	11
ATSTGGNEQF	TRBJ2-1	TRBV19	10
ASSFRANGAEAF	TRBJ1-1	TRBV7-2	12
ASGVRDADTQY	TRBJ2-3	TRBV24-1	11
ASSLIPGNTEAF	TRBJ1-1	TRBV7-2	12
ASSVVRGLDDGYT	TRBJ1-2	TRBV9	13
AWQQGYNSPLH	TRBJ1-6	TRBV30	11
ASSILGEVIEKLF	TRBJ1-4	TRBV19	13
ASSLLLAGGAGELF	TRBJ2-2	TRBV7-6	14
ASSFGWGQSGYT	TRBJ1-2	TRBV27	12
ASSKQALRPF	TRBJ1-4	TRBV2	10
ASSGGDSYEQY	TRBJ2-7	TRBV19	11
ATSGLAENIQY	TRBJ2-4	TRBV19	11